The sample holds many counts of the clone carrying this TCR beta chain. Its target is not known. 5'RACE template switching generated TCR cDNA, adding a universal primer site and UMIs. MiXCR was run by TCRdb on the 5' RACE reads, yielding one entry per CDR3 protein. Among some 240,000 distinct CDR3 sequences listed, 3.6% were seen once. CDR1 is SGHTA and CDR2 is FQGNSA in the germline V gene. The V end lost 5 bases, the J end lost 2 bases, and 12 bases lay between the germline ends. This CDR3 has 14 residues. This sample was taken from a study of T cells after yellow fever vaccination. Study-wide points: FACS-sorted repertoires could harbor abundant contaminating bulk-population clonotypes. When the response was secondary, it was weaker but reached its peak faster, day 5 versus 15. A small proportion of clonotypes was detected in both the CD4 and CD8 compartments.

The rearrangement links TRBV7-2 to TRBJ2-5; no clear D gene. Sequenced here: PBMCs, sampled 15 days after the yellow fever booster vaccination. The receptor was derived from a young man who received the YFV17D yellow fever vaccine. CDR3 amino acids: CASSPRVAQETQYF. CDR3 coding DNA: TGTGCCAGCAGCCCCCGGGTAGCTCAAGAGACCCAGTACTTC.